The 27 T cell receptor beta chains presented below share a single source sample, sequenced in a study of blood T cell repertoires in COVID-19. This table comes from immunoSEQ multiplex PCR, and its TCRdb copy is limited to in-frame clones, with some not included. The table records fewer than 350,000 clones, roughly 90% of them present only once. Material for sequencing was PBMCs or T cells enriched from blood (not recorded which). These receptors all come from a woman aged 40-49 years with acute COVID-19.

This clone is a singleton in its sample. The J gene is TRBJ2-3, the V gene TRBV19, with D unclear. V was clipped by 3 bases and J by 2 bases, with 9 bases between them. Germline V gene lookup returns CDR1 LNHDA and CDR2 SQIVND (reference sequence). The CDR3 length is 14 residues. The DNA for the CDR3 is TGTGCCAGTAGTATCCCCCTACCCACAGATACGCAGTATTTT. This sequence encodes CASSIPLPTDTQYF. The variable domain in full, with the rest retrieved from reference TRBV19 and TRBJ2-3, is DGGITQSPKYLFRKEGQNVTLSCEQNLNHDAMYWYRQDPGQGLRLIYYSQIVNDFQKGDIAEGYSVSREKKESFPLTVTSAQKNPTAFYLCASSIPLPTDTQYFGPGTRLTVL.

This chain joins TRBV28 and TRBJ2-5; possibly TRBD2 for D (6 bases). From germline, CDR1 is MDHEN and CDR2 SYDVKM. With 6 bases removed from V and 1 base from J, the gap between germline ends came to 12 bases. This CDR3 spans 14 amino acids. CDR3 nucleotides: TGTGCCAGCAGGTGGAGGGCCCCCCAAGAGACCCAGTACTTC. Amino acid sequence: CASRWRAPQETQYF.

V gene TRBV5-4 combines with J gene TRBJ1-1; possibly TRBD1 for D (6 bases). Looked up from germline, CDR1 is SGHNT and CDR2 is YYREEE (reference sequence). V was trimmed by 0 bases and J by 0 bases, leaving 12 bases between them. CDR3 size: 16 residues. The CDR3 loop is CASSLGGGTMNTEAFF. The DNA of the CDR3 is TGTGCCAGCAGCTTGGGAGGGGGAACCATGAACACTGAAGCTTTCTTT.

The chain couples TRBV5-1 to TRBJ2-3, with 9 bases identical to TRBD1. This CDR3 has 16 amino acids. Germline V gives CDR1 SGHRS, CDR2 YFSETQ. After removal of 4 bases from V and 1 base from J, the junction contained 7 bases not matched to a gene. CDR3 DNA sequence: TGCGCCAGCAGCGGTGGGGACAGGGTTGGCACAGATACGCAGTATTTT. This sequence encodes CASSGGDRVGTDTQYF.

V gene TRBV6-1 combines with J gene TRBJ2-3; 12 bases are shared with TRBD2. The germline V gene has CDR1 MNHNS and CDR2 SASEGT. V was pared by 3 bases and J by 3 bases, with 13 bases of the junction left unmatched. This CDR3 has 19 residues. CDR3 loop: CASSDQTSGGEVSTDTQYF. The CDR3 coding sequence is TGTGCCAGCAGTGATCAGACTAGCGGGGGAGAAGTATCGACAGATACGCAGTATTTT.

As for this clone: The same CDR3 also results from other DNA sequences found in this sample. The chain carries TRBV5-1 and TRBJ2-1; 11 bases map to TRBD1. V trimming: 3 bases; J trimming: 4 bases; junction bases outside the gene matches: 3. The germline V gene has CDR1 SGHRS and CDR2 YFSETQ. This CDR3 region has 15 residues. DNA for the CDR3: TGCGCCAGCAGCTCCGGGACAGGGGGTTACAATGAGCAGTTCTTC. Encoded protein: CASSSGTGGYNEQFF.

This clone was recorded a few times. The rearrangement links TRBV4-3 to TRBJ2-1, with 8 nucleotides matching TRBD1. Unmatched junction bases numbered 5, after V lost 4 bases and J lost 6 bases. CDR1 LGHNA and CDR2 YSLEER come from the germline V gene. CDR3 length equals 14 residues. The CDR3 is CASSLRTGSNEQFF. The CDR3 DNA reads as TGCGCCAGCAGCCTCCGGACAGGGAGCAATGAGCAGTTCTTC.

V and J are TRBV10-2 and TRBJ2-3; 11 positions agree with TRBD2. Germline V gene lookup returns CDR1 WSHSY and CDR2 SAAADI. The CDR3 extends over 17 amino acids. Trimming cost V 0 bases and J 2 bases; bases outside gene matches: 4. CDR3 region: CASSESTSGAYTDTQYF. The CDR3 DNA reads TGCGCCAGCAGTGAGTCGACTAGCGGGGCCTACACAGATACGCAGTATTTT.

The CDR3 spells CASSYSLWGGGEKLFF. For the CDR3, the DNA is TGTGCCAGCAGTTACTCCCTCTGGGGGGGCGGTGAAAAACTGTTTTTT. V and J are TRBV6-5 and TRBJ1-4; a possible D gene is TRBD1 (6 bases). The CDR3 extends over 16 amino acids. V was trimmed by 0 bases and J by 7 bases, leaving 15 bases between them. Germline CDR1 and CDR2: MNHEY and SVGAGI.

The gene calls are TRBV19 and TRBJ1-1; 8 bases align to TRBD1. V was pared by 5 bases and J by 4 bases, with 6 bases of the junction left unmatched. Per germline, CDR1 LNHDA and CDR2 SQIVND (reference sequence). The CDR3 is 14 amino acids. As DNA, the CDR3 is TGTGCCAGTAGTGTCAGGGGGCTGGGCACTGAAGCTTTCTTT. Protein: CASSVRGLGTEAFF.

The V gene is TRBV10-3, the J gene TRBJ1-1; D ambiguous. V lost 1 base and J 7 bases, leaving 13 bases between the germline ends. There are 14 residues in the CDR3. Looked up from germline, CDR1 is ENHRY and CDR2 is SYGVKD. CDR3 bases: TGTGCCATCAGTGAGTTAGGGAGCCGGAGTGAAGCTTTCTTT. It encodes CAISELGSRSEAFF.

CDR3 sequence (DNA): TGTGCCAGCAGTTTGTTCCCGGGACTAGCGGGAGCAGGTGGGGCCAACGTCCTGACTTTC. It encodes CASSLFPGLAGAGGANVLTF. The rearrangement joins TRBV7-3 to TRBJ2-6, with TRBD2 identical over 14 bases. The trim removed 6 bases at V and 3 bases at J, leaving 13 bases unmatched. CDR1 and CDR2 (germline): SGHTA, FQGTGA. There are 20 residues in the CDR3.

This clone was counted a few times. The rearrangement links TRBV2 to TRBJ1-1, with D possibly TRBD1 on 5 matching bases. This CDR3 comprises 17 residues. From germline, CDR1 is SNHLY and CDR2 FYNNEI. V lost 5 bases and J 1 base, leaving 20 bases between the germline ends. CDR3 in DNA: TGTGCCAGCAGTAAATATGGGACTAGCGTTACGAACACTGAAGCTTTCTTT. This codes for CASSKYGTSVTNTEAFF.

This clone was recorded only once. V gene TRBV7-3 combines with J gene TRBJ2-2; perhaps TRBD2 as D (5 bases). V was pared by 6 bases and J by 1 base, with 9 bases between. Germline CDR1 SGHTA, CDR2 FQGTGA. The CDR3 covers 14 residues. The CDR3 nucleotides read TGTGCCAGCAGGGCGGGCCTGAACACCGGGGAGCTGTTTTTT. Amino acids: CASRAGLNTGELFF. The entire variable domain, with the rest obtained from reference TRBV7-3 and TRBJ2-2, is as follows: GAGVSQTPSNKVTEKGKYVELRCDPISGHTALYWYRQSLGQGPEFLIYFQGTGAADDSGLPNDRFFAVRPEGSVSTLKIQRTERGDSAVYLCASRAGLNTGELFFGEGSRLTVL.

This clone was detected once. The same CDR3 arises from other DNA sequences in this sample as well. The V gene is TRBV28, the J gene TRBJ1-1; D unresolved. V was cut by 5 bases and J by 1 base, with 5 bases left in between. CDR1 is MDHEN and CDR2 is SYDVKM in the germline V gene. CDR3 length: 12 amino acids. The CDR3 spells CASSRGNTEAFF. CDR3 in DNA: TGTGCCAGCAGTCGAGGGAACACTGAAGCTTTCTTT.

The chain uses TRBV6-2 or TRBV6-3 and TRBJ2-7; D gene unclear. Germline V gene lookup returns CDR1 MNHEY and CDR2 SVGEGT. The CDR3 has 15 amino acids. Trimming removed 1 base at V and 3 bases at J, with 13 bases between. DNA of the CDR3: TGTGCCAGCAGTTACTGGCAGGATTTGGGCTACGAGCAGTACTTC. Translating gives CASSYWQDLGYEQYF.

The chain combines TRBV7-9 with TRBJ2-1, with no clear D. Trimming removed 2 bases at V and 1 base at J, with 9 bases between. CDR1 and CDR2 from the germline V gene are SEHNR and FQNEAQ (reference sequence). The CDR3 runs to 15 residues. CDR3 coding DNA: TGTGCCAGCAGCTTACAGCGTGATTCCTACAATGAGCAGTTCTTC. It is translated as CASSLQRDSYNEQFF. Filled out from reference TRBV7-9 and TRBJ2-1, the complete variable domain reads DTGVSQNPRHKITKRGQNVTFRCDPISEHNRLYWYRQTLGQGPEFLTYFQNEAQLEKSRLLSDRFSAERPKGSFSTLEIQRTEQGDSAMYLCASSLQRDSYNEQFFGPGTRLTVL.

The chain has TRBV3-1 (or the pseudogene TRBV3-2) and TRBJ2-1; the D is unclear. Per germline, CDR1 LGHDT and CDR2 YNNKEL (reference sequence). This CDR3 has 12 residues. V dropped 1 base and J dropped 9 bases, with 7 bases sitting between them. CDR3 in amino acids: CASSQVAGEQFF. As DNA, the CDR3 is TGTGCCAGCAGCCAAGTCGCCGGTGAGCAGTTCTTC.

The chain employs TRBV7-9 and TRBJ1-1, with 7 bases identical to TRBD1. The CDR3 runs to 15 residues. V lost 5 bases and J lost 6; bases outside the gene matches: 12. Germline assignment: CDR1 SEHNR and CDR2 FQNEAQ (reference sequence). For the CDR3, the DNA is TGTGCCAGCAGCAACCAAATCACCGGGACAGCTGAAGCTTTCTTT. Amino acids: CASSNQITGTAEAFF.

The J gene is TRBJ1-1, the V gene TRBV7-2; TRBD1 might be the D (5 bases). The germline V and J ends were trimmed by 2 bases and 8 bases, with 15 bases remaining between them. CDR1 is SGHTA, CDR2 FQGNSA, per germline. The CDR3 loop spans 14 amino acids. CDR3 sequence: CASSLILGVREAFF. CDR3 nucleotides: TGTGCCAGCAGCTTAATTTTAGGGGTCAGGGAAGCTTTCTTT.

The CDR3 DNA is TGTGCCTGGAGTGTTGACAGGGAATCTGAAGCTTTCTTT. It specifies CAWSVDRESEAFF. The rearrangement uses TRBV30 and TRBJ1-1; TRBD1 agrees at 7 bases. CDR3 length: 13 amino acids. Trimming removed 0 bases from V and 6 bases from J; junction bases left unmatched: 4. Per the germline V gene, CDR1 is GTSNPN and CDR2 is SVGIG (reference sequence).

The J gene is TRBJ2-5, the V gene TRBV12-3 or TRBV12-4; tentatively, D is TRBD2 (5 bases). Trimming removed 3 bases at V and 3 bases at J, with 8 bases between. This CDR3 spans 13 amino acids. This CDR3 reads CASSFGRKETQYF. CDR3 sequence (DNA): TGTGCCAGCAGTTTTGGGAGAAAAGAGACCCAGTACTTC.

This chain links TRBV7-9 with TRBJ2-7; 12 bases fit TRBD1. The V gene's germline CDR1 is SEHNR and CDR2 FQNEAQ (reference sequence). CDR3 length equals 13 residues. Trimming removed 5 bases from V and 5 bases from J; junction bases left unmatched: 1. The CDR3 loop reads CASSGTGGNEQYF. Here the CDR3 DNA reads TGTGCCAGCAGCGGGACAGGGGGCAACGAGCAGTACTTC.

The rearrangement joins TRBV19 to TRBJ2-2, with 12 bases matching TRBD2. The J segment lost 7 bases and the V segment lost 6 bases, leaving 9 bases of the junction unmatched. Germline V gene sequence: CDR1 LNHDA, CDR2 SQIVND (reference sequence). The CDR3 has 16 residues. CDR3 DNA: TGTGCCAGTAGATTACTAGCGGGAGGTCTGGGCGGGGAGCTGTTTTTT. Translated: CASRLLAGGLGGELFF.

The rearrangement uses TRBV5-1 and TRBJ2-5; 7 nucleotides match TRBD1. Unmatched junction bases numbered 4, after V lost 4 bases and J lost 4 bases. The CDR3 extends over 13 amino acids. Germline CDR1 and CDR2: SGHRS and YFSETQ. In DNA form, the CDR3 reads TGCGCCAGCAGCAACGCAGGGGGAGAGACCCAGTACTTC. It is translated as CASSNAGGETQYF.

V usage is TRBV7-8 and J usage is TRBJ2-1, with a tentative D call TRBD2 (6 bases). V lost 3 bases and J lost 7, with 16 bases in between. CDR3 size: 15 residues. CDR1 is SGHVS and CDR2 is FQNEAQ in the germline V gene. In nucleotides, the CDR3 is TGTGCCAGCAGCTTCGGCACCTCGGCGGGGAATGAGCAGTTCTTC. As protein: CASSFGTSAGNEQFF.

CDR3 nucleotides: TGTGCTAGTGGTTTGGTACTTTCTCCGGTTACGAACGAGCAGTACTTC. It codes for CASGLVLSPVTNEQYF. This chain joins TRBV12-5 and TRBJ2-7; D not resolved. The ends were cut back, 0 bases at V and 5 bases at J, with 17 bases in the middle. There are 16 residues in the CDR3. CDR1 is LGHNT and CDR2 is FRNRAP in the germline V gene.